The clone carrying this T cell receptor (beta chain) is labeled large based on frequency. Its cognate antigen is unknown. The CDR3 sequence is 15 residues long. The V gene's germline CDR1 is MNHEY and CDR2 SMNVEV (reference sequence). This record comes from a study of CXCR3-negative and CXCR3-positive naive CD8 T cells. Study-level findings and limits: Researchers reported similar TRBV-TRBJ usage in naive CXCR3-negative and CXCR3-positive cells, though memory differed. Naive cells with CXCR3 showed TRB CDR3s that were more hydrophobic than those in CXCR3-negative naive cells. Comparably high diversity was seen in both naive subsets, and much lower diversity in memory CD8+ cells.

CD45RO-CCR7+CD27+CD95- marked naive CD8+ T cells. Via 5' RACE with UMI labels, TRB cDNA libraries were prepared. No DNA is given; TCRdb re-called the 5' RACE reads and lists each CDR3 protein once. This table holds approximately 5,700 distinct CDR3 sequences. The chain couples TRBV27 to TRBJ2-7. This TCR was recovered from a human donor in good health. Some clones in this sample may be carry-over from other donors' samples. The sequencing sample was made of naive CXCR3+ CD8+ T cells from blood. This sample's subset: CD45RO-CCR7+CD27+CD95- naive CD8+ T cells expressing CXCR3 (TNR3+). The chain's CDR3 is CASSFSADSSYEQYF.